The clone carrying this T cell receptor (beta chain) has more than one count but fewer than ten. This sample is drawn from a study of cytomegalovirus exposure and HLA in healthy donors. PCR employed 60 Vbeta and 13 Jbeta primers. The protocol was immunoSEQ multiplex PCR, while the TCRdb copy is restricted to in-frame clones and leaves out a portion. This sample has about 120,000 clones, with 81% found just once. The CDR3 is 15 amino acids. In germline, CDR1 is LNHDA, CDR2 SQIVND (reference sequence). J lost 5 bases, V lost 6 bases, and 12 bases had no gene match. Sequenced input: PBMCs. The source of this sequence is a man aged 18 to 29 in good health and CMV-seronegative. The gene calls are TRBV19 and TRBJ1-1; 7 nucleotides align to TRBD1. CDR3 protein: CASRPDRVLKTEAFF. The CDR3 coding sequence is TGTGCCAGTAGACCAGACAGGGTCCTTAAGACTGAAGCTTTCTTT.